This T cell receptor beta chain stems from a study of blood T cell repertoires in COVID-19. Using immunoSEQ multiplex PCR, the repertoire was profiled, and TCRdb retains in-frame clones only, with some absent. The repertoire holds about 200,000 clones, with roughly 87% as singletons. The V gene's germline CDR1 is LNHDA and CDR2 SQIVND (reference sequence). The V gene lost 4 bases and the J gene lost 2 bases, with 10 bases spanning the gap. The CDR3 spans 14 residues. Material: peripheral blood. V usage is TRBV19 and J usage is TRBJ2-3, with D possibly being TRBD1 (5 bases). This receptor was taken from an older woman with COVID-19, enrolled during active disease. The CDR3 sequence is CASSTGHHTDTQYF. As DNA, the CDR3 is TGTGCCAGTAGTACCGGACACCACACAGATACGCAGTATTTT. The variable domain in full, with the rest retrieved from reference TRBV19 and TRBJ2-3, is DGGITQSPKYLFRKEGQNVTLSCEQNLNHDAMYWYRQDPGQGLRLIYYSQIVNDFQKGDIAEGYSVSREKKESFPLTVTSAQKNPTAFYLCASSTGHHTDTQYFGPGTRLTVL.